This T cell receptor (beta chain) was profiled in a study of T cell repertoires in cytomegalovirus infection. About the study: CMV epitopes that were recently identified and HLA-C-restricted were used alongside well-studied HLA-B-restricted ones. A matching HLA type, together with CMV infection, was signaled by public TCR beta signatures. Study-level results: HLA-C-restricted CMV clonotypes gave the most frequent clonotype in two of eight donors. Cumulated frequencies of public TCR beta families served to identify carriers of CMV plus the relevant HLA.

TCRdb analysed the reads with MiXCR anew, one entry per CDR3 protein. The sample lists about 830,000 distinct CDR3 sequences, about 33% occurring once. The germline V gene encodes CDR1 LGHDT and CDR2 YNNKEL (reference sequence). Trimming stripped 1 base from V and 0 bases from J, with 7 bases between. The CDR3 consists of 14 residues. As to this clonotype: Its cognate antigen is unknown.

V and J are TRBV3-1 and TRBJ2-7, with D uncertain. The sequencing used cultured CD8+ T cells from PBMCs, collected from culture after CMV antigen stimulation. This clonotype originated in a human donor in good health (CMV status not recorded). Some clones in this sample may be carry-over from other donors' samples. As DNA, the CDR3 is TGTGCCAGCAGCCAAGCTACGAACTCCTACGAGCAGTACGTC. It encodes CASSQATNSYEQYV.